A single sample gave rise to the 11 T cell receptor beta chains below, sequenced in a study of vaccination and CD4 T cells after COVID-19. The treatment: approximately 10-day PBMC culture with coronavirus spike peptide pools or control peptides (ViraFEST assay). Sequencing of the DNA from cultured CD4+ T cells was carried out with the Oncomine TCR Beta short-read assay. TCRdb reanalysed the PCR reads using MiXCR and keeps one entry per CDR3 protein. The sample yields about 15,000 distinct CDR3 sequences, over 45% seen once. No antigen is known for these receptors. Sequenced sample: CD4+ T cells from blood, cultured in vitro. These receptors came from a human donor who had recovered from COVID-19.

The table lists this clonotype with a few counts. The V call is TRBV4-3, the J call TRBJ1-2; 8 nucleotides align to TRBD1. V shed 1 base, J shed 6 bases, and the junction held 4 bases outside the gene matches. The CDR3 is made up of 14 amino acids. The germline CDR1 and CDR2 sequences are LGHNA and YSLEER. The CDR3: CASSQATGADGYTF. In nucleotides, the CDR3 is TGCGCCAGCAGCCAAGCGACAGGGGCAGATGGCTACACCTTC.

The J gene is TRBJ1-4, the V gene TRBV11-3; no definite D call. Germline lookup yields CDR1 SGHNT and CDR2 YENEEA. The CDR3 is made up of 11 amino acids. V lost 2 bases, J lost 7 bases, and 2 bases lay in between. CDR3 loop: CASSLREKLFF. Written as DNA, the CDR3 is TGTGCCAGCAGCTTACGTGAAAAACTGTTTTTT.

The CDR3 is CATSRQAASSYEQYF. CDR3 sequence (DNA): TGTGCCACCTCGCGCCAGGCTGCGAGCTCCTACGAGCAGTACTTC. The V gene is TRBV2, the J gene TRBJ2-7; no reliable D call. Germline-derived CDR1 and CDR2 are SNHLY and FYNNEI. The V and J ends lost 10 bases and 0 bases respectively, with 19 bases between them. The CDR3 loop spans 15 amino acids.

This clonotype was detected a few times. This chain joins TRBV11-3 and TRBJ2-3, with D hard to call. Between the trimmed V and J ends, which lost 1 base and 2 bases, there was a span of 10 bases. Germline V gives CDR1 SGHNT, CDR2 YENEEA. This CDR3 has 15 amino acids. This CDR3 is CASSLVPTTTDTQYF. DNA for the CDR3: TGTGCCAGCAGCTTAGTCCCAACTACCACAGATACGCAGTATTTT.

This clonotype has more than one count but fewer than ten. V is TRBV7-8 and J is TRBJ1-1; D not resolved. This CDR3 is built from 13 residues. V was cut by 8 bases and J by 1 base, with 11 bases left in between. Germline values: CDR1 SGHVS, CDR2 FQNEAQ. CDR3 coding DNA: TGTGCCAGCCATAGACGGAGGAACACTGAAGCTTTCTTT. Protein sequence: CASHRRRNTEAFF.

This clonotype has a handful of counts. This chain connects TRBV20-1 to TRBJ2-7, with 10 nucleotides matching TRBD2. V was pared by 0 bases and J by 7 bases, with 12 bases of the junction left unmatched. The germline V gene has CDR1 DFQATT and CDR2 SNEGSKA (reference sequence). CDR3 size: 16 residues. The CDR3 spells CSARDSSGLAVREQYF. The CDR3 nucleotides are TGCAGTGCTAGAGATTCGTCCGGACTAGCGGTCCGAGAGCAGTACTTC.

The J gene is TRBJ2-7, the V gene TRBV11-3; tentatively, D is TRBD1 (5 bases). There are 13 residues in the CDR3. V gave up 7 bases and J gave up 0 bases, with 10 bases separating them. Per the germline V gene, CDR1 is SGHNT and CDR2 is YENEEA. In nucleotides, the CDR3 is TGTGCCAGCACCATAGGGGTCTCCTACGAGCAGTACTTC. This translates into CASTIGVSYEQYF.

The chain links TRBV6-1 to TRBJ1-2, with D uncertain. The CDR3 runs 13 residues. V gave up 2 bases and J gave up 5 bases, with 9 bases separating them. The germline CDR1 and CDR2 sequences are MNHNS and SASEGT. CDR3 amino acids: CASSETPPYGYTF. CDR3 coding DNA: TGTGCCAGCAGTGAAACACCTCCTTATGGCTACACCTTC.

The sample holds a few counts of this clonotype. The gene calls are TRBV5-4 and TRBJ1-2; no clear D gene. The ends were cut back, 3 bases at V and 5 bases at J, with 8 bases in the middle. Germline loops: CDR1 SGHNT, CDR2 YYREEE (reference sequence). The CDR3 length is 12 residues. Here the CDR3 reads CASSSDGYGYTF. CDR3 in DNA: TGTGCCAGCAGCTCGGACGGGTATGGCTACACCTTC. Full variable domain (rest looked up from reference TRBV5-4 and TRBJ1-2): ETGVTQSPTHLIKTRGQQVTLRCSSQSGHNTVSWYQQALGQGPQFIFQYYREEENGRGNFPPRFSGLQFPNYSSELNVNALELDDSALYLCASSSDGYGYTFGSGTRLTVV.

This chain's CDR3 is CSARASEGPSNEQFF. The CDR3 DNA reads as TGCAGTGCTAGAGCGTCTGAGGGACCTAGCAATGAGCAGTTCTTC. This chain links TRBV20-1 with TRBJ2-1; tentatively, D is TRBD1 or TRBD2 (5 bases each). V gave up 1 base and J gave up 6 bases, with 16 bases separating them. Germline values: CDR1 DFQATT, CDR2 SNEGSKA (reference sequence). The CDR3 has 15 residues.

The chain links TRBV7-2 to TRBJ1-4, with 9 bases identical to TRBD1. CDR3 length equals 17 residues. CDR1 and CDR2 from the germline V gene are SGHTA and FQGNSA. V trimming: 1 base; J trimming: 6 bases; junction bases outside the gene matches: 9. The CDR3 DNA reads as TGTGCCAGCAGCTTAGGTTACAGGGGGCTCTACTATGAAAAACTGTTTTTT. Translated, it gives CASSLGYRGLYYEKLFF. Full variable domain (rest looked up from reference TRBV7-2 and TRBJ1-4): GAGVSQSPSNKVTEKGKDVELRCDPISGHTALYWYRQSLGQGLEFLIYFQGNSAPDKSGLPSDRFSAERTGGSVSTLTIQRTQQEDSAVYLCASSLGYRGLYYEKLFFGSGTQLSVL.